The clone carrying this T cell receptor beta chain was counted a single time. Clones were sequenced by immunoSEQ multiplex PCR, and TCRdb holds only the in-frame ones, with some missing. The table lists roughly 1,000,000 clones, roughly 74% of them singletons. The V and J ends lost 1 base and 3 bases respectively, with 12 bases between them. Germline V gene sequence: CDR1 MDHEN, CDR2 SYDVKM. This CDR3 comprises 15 residues. The entry originates in a study of shared clonotypes between healthy human individuals. Sequencing was done on a sample of memory CD4+ T cells from PBMCs. Subset reported: CD45RA-negative fraction. The source is a man aged 18 to 35 in good health. Some clones in this sample may be carry-over from other donors' samples. The rearrangement uses TRBV28 and TRBJ1-1, with D uncertain. DNA for the CDR3: TGTGCCAGCAGTTTATATCGTGGGGAAGACACTGAAGCTTTCTTT. Its translation is CASSLYRGEDTEAFF.